Listed here is a single T cell receptor (beta chain). This sample stems from a study of blood T cell repertoires in COVID-19. Across the whole study: Collection of acute and convalescent COVID-19 samples took place in the United States, Italy and Spain.

As handled by the study authors: It was from reference gene primer amplification that nucleated cell counts were estimated. The protocol was immunoSEQ multiplex PCR, while the TCRdb copy is restricted to in-frame clones and leaves out a portion. That table is the source of V, J and clone size, and D and trimming were worked out from the DNA. Of roughly 300,000 clones detected, about 83% appear once; the ten largest clones hold 1.5% to 2%. V lost 6 bases and J 5 bases, leaving 14 bases between the germline ends. The CDR3 consists of 15 residues. Germline V gives CDR1 MNHEY, CDR2 SMNVEV (reference sequence).

The chain combines TRBV27 with TRBJ1-6; D might be TRBD1 (5 bases). The sequence was obtained from a woman aged 50 to 65 with acute or convalescent COVID-19. Sequenced material: peripheral blood. CDR3 in amino acids: CASSLRGGNNSPLHF. The CDR3 DNA is TGTGCCAGCAGCCTGCGGGGGGGGAATAATTCACCCCTCCACTTT.